The source of this T cell receptor (beta chain) is a study of blood T cell repertoires in COVID-19. Overall study context: COVID-19 samples, acute and convalescent, were from the United States, Italy and Spain. The cDNA or gDNA used as material had been derived from T cells, B-cell-depleted T cells, or PBMCs.

In the study's own analysis: Researchers report that nucleated cell counts were estimated from reference gene primer amplification. Only in-frame clones appear in the TCRdb table, and some are missing; sequencing was by immunoSEQ multiplex PCR. The DNA gave D and trimming, while V, J and clone size come from that table. The data show about 400,000 clones, with around 84% seen just once and around 3% held by the top ten. Germline CDR1 and CDR2: MDHEN and SYDVKM. This CDR3 has 16 residues. V gave up 5 bases and J gave up 8 bases; unmatched junction bases: 14. The chain joins TRBV28 to TRBJ2-1, with TRBD2 matching over 8 bases. The sequencing input was peripheral blood. The clonotype originates from a human donor in a cohort sampled during active COVID-19. CDR3 residues: CASSQSGTRPHHEQFF. CDR3 DNA sequence: TGTGCCAGCAGTCAATCCGGGACTAGACCCCATCATGAGCAGTTCTTC.